The clone carrying this TCR beta chain was seen a handful of times. Its antigen is unidentified. Trimming stripped 1 base from V and 2 bases from J, with 9 bases between. CDR3 length: 16 residues. Germline V gives CDR1 LGHNA, CDR2 YNFKEQ. Both TRBC1 and TRBC2 were covered by a beta constant-region primer of two equimolar oligonucleotides. Nested alpha and beta constant-region primers with the SP2 primer drove four PCR rounds on ligated cDNA. A 12-nucleotide UMI and the SP2 primer were added to the cDNA 3' end by oligonucleotide ligation. TCRdb re-called the UMI-ligation and nested PCR reads with MiXCR, one entry per CDR3 protein. This table has more than 120,000 distinct CDR3 sequences, more than 15% appearing once. The record originates from a study of naive and memory T cell subsets. Study conclusions and caveats: A few larger clonotypes appeared in naive repertoires, especially CD8, possibly memory cells re-expressing CD45RA.

The rearrangement links TRBV4-2 to TRBJ1-6, with D unresolved. The receptor was isolated from a human donor in good health. The sequenced sample consisted of naive CD8+ T cells from blood. The CDR3 is CASSQAGDAYNSPLHF. The CDR3 DNA reads as TGTGCCAGCAGCCAAGCCGGGGATGCCTATAATTCACCCCTCCACTTT.